This T cell receptor (beta chain) was obtained from a study of T-cell reconstitution after alpha-beta-depleted transplantation in children. Using unique molecular identifiers, the investigators prepared the TCRbeta library. Each CDR3 protein gets one entry after TCRdb re-called the PCR reads with MiXCR. The repertoire includes about 980,000 distinct CDR3 sequences, roughly 31% of them detected once, and 25% to 35% sits in the top ten. The V and J ends lost 7 bases and 5 bases, in that order; junction bases with no gene match: 8. Germline CDR1 MDHEN, CDR2 SYDVKM. There are 15 residues in the CDR3. The receptor comes from a boy less than two years old who had a stem cell transplant for SCID, so the T cells may come from the graft donor. The V and J genes are TRBV28 and TRBJ2-5, with TRBD1 identical over 12 bases. Here the sequenced sample was PBMCs, mostly from graft donor cells, taken 360 days after TCRalphabeta/CD19-depleted stem cell transplant. CDR3 nucleotides: TGTGCCAGCAAATGGGGGGACAGGGGGCAGGAGACCCAGTACTTC. Translating gives CASKWGDRGQETQYF.